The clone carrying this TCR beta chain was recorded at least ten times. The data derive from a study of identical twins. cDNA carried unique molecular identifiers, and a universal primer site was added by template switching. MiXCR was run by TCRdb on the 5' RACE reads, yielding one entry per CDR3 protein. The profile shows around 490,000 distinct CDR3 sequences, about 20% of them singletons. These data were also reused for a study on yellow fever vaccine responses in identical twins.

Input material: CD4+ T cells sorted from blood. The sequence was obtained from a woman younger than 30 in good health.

CDR3 sequence reads: CATPRGRTGNYEQYF. CDR3 bases: TGTGCCACCCCGCGGGGTCGGACGGGAAACTACGAGCAGTACTTC. This chain joins TRBV24-1 and TRBJ2-7; D is possibly TRBD2 (6 bases). Germline V gene sequence: CDR1 KGHDR, CDR2 SFDVKD. Between the trimmed V and J ends, which lost 9 bases and 3 bases, there was a span of 20 bases. The CDR3 contains 15 residues.